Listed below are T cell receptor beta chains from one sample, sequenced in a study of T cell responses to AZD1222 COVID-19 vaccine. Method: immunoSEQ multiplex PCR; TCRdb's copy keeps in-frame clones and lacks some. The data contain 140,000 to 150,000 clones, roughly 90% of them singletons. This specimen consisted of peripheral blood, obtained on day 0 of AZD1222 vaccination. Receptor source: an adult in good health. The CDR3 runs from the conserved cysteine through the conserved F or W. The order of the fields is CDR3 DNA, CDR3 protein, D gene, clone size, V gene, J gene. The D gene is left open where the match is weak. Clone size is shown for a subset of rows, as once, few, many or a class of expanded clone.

TGTGCCAGCAGCGATCTCCAGGGGGCTCCAGATACGCAGTATTTT	CASSDLQGAPDTQYF	TRBD1	NA	TRBV13	TRBJ2-3
TGTGCCAGCAATTATGGTGGACAGCTGCCCTATGGCTACACCTTC	CASNYGGQLPYGYTF	NA	NA	TRBV6-2/TRBV6-3	TRBJ1-2
TGTGCCAGCAGTGAAGCGAAAGGCAGGCAGCATGGCTACACCTTC	CASSEAKGRQHGYTF	NA	NA	TRBV6-1	TRBJ1-2
TGTGCCAGCAGCTTAGCACCGACAGGGGGCACTGAAGCTTTCTTT	CASSLAPTGGTEAFF	TRBD1	once	TRBV7-8	TRBJ1-1
TGTGCCAGCAGCGATTACAGGCGAGGCACTGAAGCTTTCTTT	CASSDYRRGTEAFF	NA	NA	TRBV6-4	TRBJ1-1
TGCGCCAGCAGCTTGGCACCAGGGAAGGAAGGCTACACCTTC	CASSLAPGKEGYTF	NA	NA	TRBV5-1	TRBJ1-2
TGTGCCTGGAGACCACATAACTCCTACGAGCAGTACTTC	CAWRPHNSYEQYF	NA	once	TRBV30	TRBJ2-7
TGTGCCACAGGGTTAAAGCGAACAGAAACCTACGAGCAGTACTTC	CATGLKRTETYEQYF	NA	NA	TRBV27	TRBJ2-7
TGTGCCAGCAGTGACCAGGGGACCGGGGAGCTGTTTTTT	CASSDQGTGELFF	NA	NA	TRBV6-4	TRBJ2-2
TGTGCCAGCAGTAGCACCCAGGGGTCCCCCAATCAGCCCCAGCATTTT	CASSSTQGSPNQPQHF	NA	once	TRBV27	TRBJ1-5
TGTGCCAGCAGTTTTCAGGCAAAAGGGGGTGGCTACACCTTC	CASSFQAKGGGYTF	NA	NA	TRBV6-5	TRBJ1-2
TGTGCCAGCCCTAGGGAGTTCGACACTGAAGCTTTCTTT	CASPREFDTEAFF	NA	NA	TRBV5-8	TRBJ1-1
TGTGCCAGCAGCCGGGACTACGAGCAGTACTTC	CASSRDYEQYF	NA	NA	TRBV5-6	TRBJ2-7
TGTGCCAGTTCCGGGCTCCTGAACACTGAAGCTTTCTTT	CASSGLLNTEAFF	NA	NA	TRBV6-5	TRBJ1-1
TGTGCCAGCAGTTTTCCGGCCGGGGAGCTGTTTTTT	CASSFPAGELFF	NA	NA	TRBV27	TRBJ2-2
TGTGCCAGTAGAACCATTAAGGCGGGTGGCACCTACGAGCAGTACTTC	CASRTIKAGGTYEQYF	NA	NA	TRBV19	TRBJ2-7
TGTGCCAGCAGTTTTCCAGGATACGGTTCCTACAATGAGCAGTTCTTC	CASSFPGYGSYNEQFF	NA	NA	TRBV28	TRBJ2-1
TGTGCCAGCAGTCACCGCCGGCGGAAAGGCTCTGGAAACACCATATATTTT	CASSHRRRKGSGNTIYF	NA	NA	TRBV6-6	TRBJ1-3
TGCGCCAGCAGCCCCGTCCGGGACAATTCACCCCTCCACTTT	CASSPVRDNSPLHF	NA	NA	TRBV5-1	TRBJ1-6
TGTGCCAGCAGTGAAGAGAACGGGGGGTTCTCCTACAATGAGCAGTTCTTC	CASSEENGGFSYNEQFF	TRBD2	NA	TRBV2	TRBJ2-1
TGTGCCAGCAGTACCCAAGCAGCCGGGACCCAGGCCTCCTACAATGAGCAGTTCTTC	CASSTQAAGTQASYNEQFF	NA	NA	TRBV2	TRBJ2-1
TGTGCCAGCAGCACCCGGACAGGGACTAGCACAGATACGCAGTATTTT	CASSTRTGTSTDTQYF	TRBD1	NA	TRBV9	TRBJ2-3
TGTGCCAGCAGTGAAATGGGTAGTCAGCCAGAGCAGTACTTC	CASSEMGSQPEQYF	NA	NA	TRBV2	TRBJ2-7
TGCGCCAGCAGCAGACGAGGTGGGATCGATCAGCCCCAGCATTTT	CASSRRGGIDQPQHF	NA	NA	TRBV5-1	TRBJ1-5
TGTGCCAGCAGCTTTACGGGACCAGGGGGCACCGGGGAGCTGTTTTTT	CASSFTGPGGTGELFF	TRBD1	NA	TRBV11-2	TRBJ2-2
TGTGCCAGCAGTCCCCGGACTAGCCTGACAAGCTCCTACAATGAGCAGTTCTTC	CASSPRTSLTSSYNEQFF	TRBD2	NA	TRBV27	TRBJ2-1
TGTGCCAGCTCCAGGGGGGGGGTGTCCTACGAGCAGTACTTC	CASSRGGVSYEQYF	NA	NA	TRBV6-5	TRBJ2-7
TGTGCCAGCAGCCGACAGGGGGCTGGCTACACCTTC	CASSRQGAGYTF	TRBD1	NA	TRBV6-5	TRBJ1-2
TGCGCCAGCAGTGAGCTTGGGGGCTATGGCTACACCTTC	CASSELGGYGYTF	NA	NA	TRBV10-2	TRBJ1-2
TGCGCCAGCAGCCGAGAAGGTGGGACAGGGGATGAGCAGTACTTC	CASSREGGTGDEQYF	TRBD1	once	TRBV4-3	TRBJ2-7
TGTGCCAGCAGCTTAGACAGGCCAAAAAACATTCAGTACTTC	CASSLDRPKNIQYF	NA	NA	TRBV11-2	TRBJ2-4
TGTGCCAGCGGTAAAGGGATCCCAAAAAATGAAAAACTGTTTTTT	CASGKGIPKNEKLFF	NA	NA	TRBV19	TRBJ1-4
TGCGCCAGCAGCACAATGACTAGCGGCGACACCGGGGAGCTGTTTTTT	CASSTMTSGDTGELFF	TRBD2	NA	TRBV5-1	TRBJ2-2
TGTGCCAGCAGTGACTTTCAGGGTCCCGGGGAGCTGTTTTTT	CASSDFQGPGELFF	NA	NA	TRBV6-4	TRBJ2-2
TGTGCCTGGAGAGGGCCAGCCAACGGGGGTGGCTACACCTTC	CAWRGPANGGGYTF	NA	NA	TRBV30	TRBJ1-2
TGTGCCAGCTCACCGGCCAGAGCCCGGGAAAAACTGTTTTTT	CASSPARAREKLFF	NA	once	TRBV18	TRBJ1-4
TGTGCCACCAGCAGAGATCCCCCCCCCGACGAGCAGTACTTC	CATSRDPPPDEQYF	NA	NA	TRBV15	TRBJ2-7
TGTGCCAGCTCACCACCCCAGGGCCAAGAGACCCAGTACTTC	CASSPPQGQETQYF	NA	NA	TRBV18	TRBJ2-5
TGTGCCAGTAGTATAGACGGGCAGCCCTATGGCTACACCTTC	CASSIDGQPYGYTF	NA	few	TRBV19	TRBJ1-2
TGTGCCCCGGGGTCCGGGGGCGCGAAGCTCCCTAATGAAAAACTGTTTTTT	CAPGSGGAKLPNEKLFF	NA	NA	TRBV21-1	TRBJ1-4
TGTGCCAGCAGTGAAGGACAGGGGGCCTATGGCTACACCTTC	CASSEGQGAYGYTF	TRBD1	NA	TRBV2	TRBJ1-2
TGTGCCAGCTCACCAGGAAAGTACGAAAAACTGTTTTTT	CASSPGKYEKLFF	NA	NA	TRBV18	TRBJ1-4
TGTGCCAGCAGCCCTTCACCGGGGGGGGATAACTATGGCTACACCTTC	CASSPSPGGDNYGYTF	NA	NA	TRBV9	TRBJ1-2
TGTGCCAGTAGCAAAGACAGGGACACTGAAGCTTTCTTT	CASSKDRDTEAFF	TRBD1	NA	TRBV19	TRBJ1-1
TGCGCCAGCAGTGAGGGAAGGGATACGCAGTATTTT	CASSEGRDTQYF	NA	NA	TRBV5-1	TRBJ2-3
TGCAGCGTGCGGACAGGGATTGAGCAGTACTTC	CSVRTGIEQYF	TRBD1	NA	TRBV29-1	TRBJ2-7
TGTGCCAGCAGCCCCGGTTTGAATGAGCAGTTCTTC	CASSPGLNEQFF	NA	NA	TRBV7-9	TRBJ2-1
TGCGCCAGCAGCCAAGACACCGGGACAGCTAATGAAAAACTGTTTTTT	CASSQDTGTANEKLFF	TRBD1	NA	TRBV4-3	TRBJ1-4
TGTGCCTGGAGGGACGGGCATGAAAAACTGTTTTTT	CAWRDGHEKLFF	NA	NA	TRBV30	TRBJ1-4
TGTGCCAGCAGTGAAGGTTCTTCTGGACCAGGCACAGATACGCAGTATTTT	CASSEGSSGPGTDTQYF	NA	NA	TRBV6-1	TRBJ2-3
TGTGCCAGCAGCCCGCCGGGACAGCAAGAGACCCAGTACTTC	CASSPPGQQETQYF	TRBD1	NA	TRBV3-1/TRBV3-2	TRBJ2-5
TGTGCCAGCAGCTCGTCAAGCAATCAGCCCCAGCATTTT	CASSSSSNQPQHF	NA	NA	TRBV9	TRBJ1-5
TGTGCCACCAGTGATTTAAAAGTGGGCGACCGAGACTGTCACGGGTTTGACTCTGAAGCTTTCTTT	CATSDLKVGDRDCHGFDSEAFF	NA	few	TRBV24-1	TRBJ1-1
TGCGCCAGCAGCGGCGGGACCGCATTCTCCAATGAGCAGTTCTTC	CASSGGTAFSNEQFF	NA	once	TRBV4-3	TRBJ2-1
TGCGCCAGCAGCCAAGAAGTAGGGTATGACTATGGCTACACCTTC	CASSQEVGYDYGYTF	NA	NA	TRBV4-1	TRBJ1-2
TGTGCCAGCAGCTTAGAGGGCAGGGGACCAGATACGCAGTATTTT	CASSLEGRGPDTQYF	NA	NA	TRBV7-2	TRBJ2-3
TGTGCCAGCAGCTGGCGGGGACCCGGGGAGCTGTTTTTT	CASSWRGPGELFF	NA	NA	TRBV7-8	TRBJ2-2
TGTGCCAGCAGTCCCCCGGGAGCCGGGGAGCTGTTTTTT	CASSPPGAGELFF	NA	NA	TRBV4-2	TRBJ2-2